This passage covers 25 T cell receptor beta chains from one sample sequenced in a study of blood T cell repertoires in COVID-19. The data were produced by immunoSEQ multiplex PCR, yet TCRdb's version contains in-frame clones alone and is incomplete. Among about 130,000 clones, about 70% were seen once, and the ten largest hold around 1.8%. The sequenced material came from peripheral blood. Every receptor here comes from a woman between 65 and 79 years old with acute or convalescent COVID-19.

A few counts support this clone. CDR3 in amino acids: CASSPPSGEYNEQFF. CDR3 sequence (DNA): TGTGCCAGCAGCCCCCCTAGCGGGGAATACAATGAGCAGTTCTTC. The V gene is TRBV6-5, the J gene TRBJ2-1, with 9 nucleotides matching TRBD2. Germline-derived CDR1 and CDR2 are MNHEY and SVGAGI. The V and J ends lost 6 bases and 4 bases, in that order; junction bases with no gene match: 7. This CDR3 is 15 amino acids long.

The chain joins TRBV5-6 to TRBJ2-7; no reliable D call. This CDR3 is 13 amino acids long. Trimming pared 0 bases from V and 3 bases from J, leaving 7 bases between. Germline V gives CDR1 SGHDT, CDR2 YYEEEE. The chain's CDR3 is CASSLVSSYEQYF. CDR3 nucleotide sequence: TGTGCCAGCAGCTTGGTTAGCAGCTACGAGCAGTACTTC.

Points on this clone: Distinct nucleotide sequences in the sample also encode this CDR3. The V and J genes are TRBV24-1 and TRBJ2-1; 12 bases line up with TRBD2. CDR1 is KGHDR and CDR2 is SFDVKD in the germline V gene. V lost 4 bases to trimming and J lost 4 bases; unmatched junction nucleotides: 7. The CDR3 extends over 17 amino acids. The CDR3 nucleotides read TGTGCCACCAGTGACCCGGGGACTAGCGGGTTTTACAATGAGCAGTTCTTC. Amino acid sequence: CATSDPGTSGFYNEQFF.

CDR3 loop: CASSLGTFNTGELFF. The CDR3 region has the DNA TGTGCCAGCAGTTTAGGCACCTTCAACACCGGGGAGCTGTTTTTT. The rearrangement uses TRBV28 and TRBJ2-2, with D unclear. CDR1 is MDHEN and CDR2 is SYDVKM in the germline V gene. V lost 2 bases and J lost 2, with 9 bases in between. The CDR3 has 15 residues.

This clone was counted many times. Other DNA sequences from this sample encode an identical CDR3 as well. This sequence joins TRBV5-1 and TRBJ1-3; tentative D call: TRBD1 (5 bases). The CDR3 length is 15 residues. CDR1 is SGHRS, CDR2 YFSETQ, per germline. V shed 4 bases and J shed 0 bases, with 11 bases lying between them. CDR3 protein: CASSPAGNSGNTIYF. As DNA, the CDR3 is TGCGCCAGCAGCCCGGCAGGGAACTCTGGAAACACCATATATTTT. Based on the CDR3 plus reference TRBV5-1 and TRBJ1-3, the full variable domain is KAGVTQTPRYLIKTRGQQVTLSCSPISGHRSVSWYQQTPGQGLQFLFEYFSETQRNKGNFPGRFSGRQFSNSRSEMNVSTLELGDSALYLCASSPAGNSGNTIYFGEGSWLTVV.

The V and J genes are TRBV7-9 and TRBJ2-1, with D tentatively TRBD1 (5 bases). Looked up from germline, CDR1 is SEHNR and CDR2 is FQNEAQ (reference sequence). The CDR3 sequence is 15 residues long. Trimming took 4 bases from V and 6 from J, leaving 16 bases between them. CDR3 region: CASSSGQRYSNEQFF. In nucleotides, the CDR3 is TGTGCCAGCAGCTCCGGACAAAGATACAGCAATGAGCAGTTCTTC.

The chain combines TRBV2 with TRBJ1-1; possibly TRBD1 for D (6 bases). The CDR3 has 14 residues. Looked up from germline, CDR1 is SNHLY and CDR2 is FYNNEI. V lost 6 bases and J 2 bases, leaving 13 bases between the germline ends. Written as DNA, the CDR3 is TGTGCCAGCAGACTGACAGGCCCAAACACTGAAGCTTTCTTT. Translation gives CASRLTGPNTEAFF. The full variable domain, with the rest looked up from reference TRBV2 and TRBJ1-1, is EPEVTQTPSHQVTQMGQEVILRCVPISNHLYFYWYRQILGQKVEFLVSFYNNEISEKSEIFDDQFSVERPDGSNFTLKIRSTKLEDSAMYFCASRLTGPNTEAFFGQGTRLTVV.

The rearrangement uses TRBV27 and TRBJ2-3, with D tentatively TRBD2 (6 bases). This CDR3 is 14 amino acids long. Trimming took 8 bases from V and 0 from J, leaving 12 bases between them. Germline V lookup: CDR1 MNHEY, CDR2 SMNVEV (reference sequence). The CDR3 loop reads CASVAAGSTDTQYF. CDR3 in DNA: TGTGCCAGCGTAGCGGCCGGTAGCACAGATACGCAGTATTTT.

This clone was seen a single time. The chain couples TRBV4-1 to TRBJ2-6, with TRBD1 identical over 9 bases. The ends lost 3 bases at V and 0 bases at J; junction bases unmatched: 9. The CDR3 is 19 residues long. The V gene's germline CDR1 is MGHRA and CDR2 YSYEKL. The CDR3 loop is CASSQDWGQGFSGANVLTF. The CDR3 nucleotides read TGCGCCAGCAGCCAGGATTGGGGACAGGGCTTCTCTGGGGCCAACGTCCTGACTTTC.

V and J are TRBV9 and TRBJ2-1; 7 nucleotides agree with TRBD2. Germline trimming cut 6 bases from V and 7 bases from J; bases unmatched to any gene: 13. This CDR3 region has 15 residues. From germline, CDR1 is SGDLS and CDR2 YYNGEE. The CDR3 protein is CASTSGETSLNEQFF. CDR3 nucleotides: TGTGCCAGCACCTCCGGCGAGACTAGCTTGAATGAGCAGTTCTTC.

The V call is TRBV9, the J call TRBJ2-5; D perhaps matches TRBD2 (7 bases). The V gene's germline CDR1 is SGDLS and CDR2 YYNGEE. V was clipped by 0 bases and J by 5 bases, with 14 bases between them. CDR3 length equals 15 residues. The CDR3 DNA reads TGTGCCAGCAGCGTAGGGGGCGGGGGCCGGGAGACCCAGTACTTC. This translates into CASSVGGGGRETQYF. The full variable domain, completed using reference TRBV9 and TRBJ2-5, is DSGVTQTPKHLITATGQRVTLRCSPRSGDLSVYWYQQSLDQGLQFLIQYYNGEERAKGNILERFSAQQFPDLHSELNLSSLELGDSALYFCASSVGGGGRETQYFGPGTRLLVL.

The chain uses TRBV7-2 and TRBJ1-5; no definite D call. V dropped 0 bases and J dropped 0 bases, with 24 bases sitting between them. The CDR3 sequence is 21 residues long. The germline V gene has CDR1 SGHTA and CDR2 FQGNSA. CDR3 DNA: TGTGCCAGCAGCTTAGCATCTCATTCACGCCCGTCCTCCTATAGCAATCAGCCCCAGCATTTT. Protein product: CASSLASHSRPSSYSNQPQHF. Full variable domain (rest looked up from reference TRBV7-2 and TRBJ1-5): GAGVSQSPSNKVTEKGKDVELRCDPISGHTALYWYRQSLGQGLEFLIYFQGNSAPDKSGLPSDRFSAERTGGSVSTLTIQRTQQEDSAVYLCASSLASHSRPSSYSNQPQHFGDGTRLSIL.

This rearrangement joins TRBV6-5 to TRBJ2-7; no reliable D call. The CDR3 contains 14 residues. Germline CDR1 and CDR2: MNHEY and SVGAGI. Trimming cost V 6 bases and J 0 bases, with 12 bases left between them. The CDR3 DNA sequence: TGTGCCAGCAGACTACATATGAGCTCCTACGAGCAGTACTTC. This codes for CASRLHMSSYEQYF.

This clone was found a few times. The V and J genes are TRBV15 and TRBJ1-4, with D perhaps matching TRBD1 (6 bases). CDR1 and CDR2 (germline): LNHNV, YYDKDF (reference sequence). This CDR3 contains 15 residues. Deletions cut 0 bases from V and 5 bases from J, with 10 bases between. The CDR3 spells CATSRDRGLNEKLFF. CDR3 coding DNA: TGTGCCACCAGCAGAGACAGGGGCCTCAATGAAAAACTGTTTTTT.

Note on this clone: Other DNA sequences in the sample encode the same CDR3. CDR3 sequence reads: CASSLSRDLNTEAFF. In DNA, the CDR3 is TGTGCCAGCAGTTTATCCCGCGACTTGAACACTGAAGCTTTCTTT. This chain uses TRBV27 with TRBJ1-1; D is undetermined. Per germline, CDR1 MNHEY and CDR2 SMNVEV (reference sequence). Trimming removed 0 bases at V and 0 bases at J, with 8 bases between. The length of the CDR3 is 15 residues.

This rearrangement joins TRBV12-5 to TRBJ1-5; D might be TRBD1 (5 bases). Trimming pared 1 base from V and 1 base from J, leaving 11 bases between. The CDR3 is made up of 16 amino acids. The germline gives CDR1 LGHNT, CDR2 FRNRAP. CDR3 bases: TGTGCTAGTGGTTTGGACCAGGGATTAAGCAATCAGCCCCAGCATTTT. Residues: CASGLDQGLSNQPQHF. The full variable domain, completed using reference TRBV12-5 and TRBJ1-5, is DARVTQTPRHKVTEMGQEVTMRCQPILGHNTVFWYRQTMMQGLELLAYFRNRAPLDDSGMPKDRFSAEMPDATLATLKIQPSEPRDSAVYFCASGLDQGLSNQPQHFGDGTRLSIL.

The genes are TRBV12-5 and TRBJ1-4; a weak D match, TRBD1 (5 bases). CDR1 is LGHNT and CDR2 is FRNRAP in the germline V gene. V shed 1 base and J shed 12 bases, with 12 bases lying between them. The CDR3 has 13 residues. The CDR3 coding sequence is TGTGCTAGTGGTTTGGCCGGGGGAAGGGAACTGTTTTTT. Translated: CASGLAGGRELFF.

Written as DNA, the CDR3 is TGCGCCAGCAGCCAAGGTCGTCTAATGAACACTGAAGCTTTCTTT. This codes for CASSQGRLMNTEAFF. The J gene is TRBJ1-1, the V gene TRBV4-1; no reliable D call. Germline lookup yields CDR1 MGHRA and CDR2 YSYEKL. CDR3 length equals 15 residues. V lost 1 base to trimming and J lost 0 bases, with 9 bases between them.

The chain links TRBV18 to TRBJ1-3; D gene ambiguous. This CDR3 region has 17 residues. V gave up 0 bases and J gave up 0 bases, with 12 bases separating them. The germline CDR1 and CDR2 sequences are KGHSH and LQKENI. The CDR3 spells CASSPPMTSSSGNTIYF. CDR3 nucleotide sequence: TGTGCCAGCTCACCACCGATGACATCGAGCTCTGGAAACACCATATATTTT.

This clone was counted a single time. V is TRBV10-3 and J is TRBJ2-2; D gene uncertain. The germline V and J ends were trimmed by 3 bases and 4 bases, with 9 bases remaining between them. The germline gives CDR1 ENHRY, CDR2 SYGVKD. This CDR3 is 14 amino acids long. The CDR3: CAISDPRSTGELFF. For the CDR3, the DNA is TGTGCCATCAGTGACCCTAGGAGCACCGGGGAGCTGTTTTTT.

The genes are TRBV13 and TRBJ2-7; 9 nucleotides match TRBD1. The V gene's germline CDR1 is PRHDT and CDR2 FYEKMQ (reference sequence). This CDR3 region has 16 residues. With V trimmed by 5 bases and J by 4 bases, 12 bases remained unmatched. CDR3 sequence (DNA): TGTGCCAGCAGCGCACATCAGGGACAGGGAAGGTACGAGCAGTACTTC. Translated: CASSAHQGQGRYEQYF.

This clone was counted between two and nine times. The chain joins TRBV30 to TRBJ2-7, with 9 positions matching TRBD1. With 3 bases clipped from V and 3 bases from J, the junction kept 9 bases outside the gene matches. CDR3 length: 15 amino acids. Germline V gene data show CDR1 as GTSNPN and CDR2 as SVGIG (reference sequence). CDR3 DNA sequence: TGTGCCTGGAGCACCACGACAGGGGGAAACTACGAGCAGTACTTC. Protein product: CAWSTTTGGNYEQYF.

The gene calls are TRBV5-1 and TRBJ2-4, with TRBD1 matching 7 bases. Looked up from germline, CDR1 is SGHRS and CDR2 is YFSETQ. Unmatched junction bases numbered 4, after V lost 2 bases and J lost 5 bases. This CDR3 has 14 residues. CDR3 protein: CASSFQGVQNIQYF. CDR3 nucleotides: TGCGCCAGCAGCTTCCAGGGGGTCCAAAACATTCAGTACTTC. Looking up the rest from reference TRBV5-1 and TRBJ2-4 gives the full variable domain: KAGVTQTPRYLIKTRGQQVTLSCSPISGHRSVSWYQQTPGQGLQFLFEYFSETQRNKGNFPGRFSGRQFSNSRSEMNVSTLELGDSALYLCASSFQGVQNIQYFGAGTRLSVL.

The V call is TRBV27, the J call TRBJ1-1, with no clear D. The V end lost 0 bases, the J end lost 0 bases, and 8 bases lay between the germline ends. CDR3 length equals 15 residues. The germline V gene has CDR1 MNHEY and CDR2 SMNVEV (reference sequence). The CDR3 DNA sequence: TGTGCCAGCAGTTTATCGAGGGCCATGAACACTGAAGCTTTCTTT. It specifies CASSLSRAMNTEAFF.

This clone was seen a handful of times. The chain recombines TRBV28 with TRBJ2-7; TRBD1 matches 9 bases. The CDR3 covers 12 residues. Germline CDR1 MDHEN, CDR2 SYDVKM. After removal of 9 bases from V and 9 bases from J, the junction contained 9 bases not matched to a gene. The CDR3 sequence is CASSGTGSRQYF. In DNA, the CDR3 is TGTGCCAGTTCCGGGACAGGGTCTCGGCAGTACTTC.